This entry features one T cell receptor beta chain sequence. It lacks a known antigen. Qualities for individual bases were not recorded, and no much larger clone is one base off. Receptors were amplified or captured by the immunoSEQ multiplex PCR assay. The clones in this table, taken by TCRdb from immuneACCESS, are in-frame only. Not every clone is retained; where verified, under half of the shortfall comes from an unresolved V gene, and the cause of the rest is unknown. The sample yields about 49,000 clones; 70% to 90% were counted once. Together, the top ten hold 6.5% to 9% of the sample. The entry originates in a study of radiotherapy plus CTLA-4 blockade in lung cancer listed by TCRdb under 2018. With respect to the entire study: Among enrolled patients, about 19% had an objective response and about 30% reached disease control.

The study tested focal radiation therapy combined with CTLA-4 blockade (ipilimumab) in patients with chemo-refractory metastatic non-small-cell lung cancer. Summary of the overall study and its limitations: After treatment with radiotherapy and ipilimumab, TCR clones that originated in tumors expanded in peripheral blood. The strongest predictors of response, as reported, were early dynamic changes in blood T cell clones along with a rise in serum interferon-beta after radiation.

Trimming takes 4 bases off V and 2 bases off J; junction bases not matched to a gene: 13. The germline V gene (reference sequence) supplies CDR1 MNHEY and CDR2 SMNVEV. The CDR3 covers 19 residues, taking in both the cysteine and the phenylalanine. CDR3 DNA only is kept here, 57 bases in frame from base 1. This sample comprised peripheral blood, obtained from a patient treated with radiotherapy plus ipilimumab. The chain uses TRBV27 and TRBJ2-2; TRBD2 matches 10 bases in the middle. The TCR originated in a human donor with non-small cell lung cancer whose response to radiotherapy plus ipilimumab could not be evaluated. The DNA sequence follows: TGTGCCAGCAGTTCAAGCCCGCTTCTAGCGGGGGCCAACACCGGGGAGCTGTTTTTT. Translated, it reads CASSSSPLLAGANTGELFF.